This is a list of T cell receptor beta chains from one sample in a study of blood T cell repertoires in COVID-19. Sequencing used immunoSEQ multiplex PCR; TCRdb keeps in-frame clones, though not all of them. Counted here are roughly 150,000 clones, approximately 93% occurring once; the ten biggest clones make up roughly 2%. Source material: peripheral blood. These receptors were taken from a woman between 55 and 75 years old with COVID-19, enrolled during active disease. Both conserved end residues are part of each CDR3. D genes are given only for firm matches. Rows may omit the clone size; those that give it use once, few, many or a size class.

d_call | j_call | v_call | clone_size | cdr3_nt | cdr3_aa
TRBD2 | TRBJ2-5 | TRBV6-5 | NA | TGTGCCAGCAGTTACTCGGGTCGCGGGGGGGCCGGGACCCAGTACTTC | CASSYSGRGGAGTQYF
NA | TRBJ2-5 | TRBV6-5 | NA | TGTGCCAGCGGCCGCGGGAAAGAGACCCAGTACTTC | CASGRGKETQYF
NA | TRBJ1-2 | TRBV9 | NA | TGTGCCAGCAGCGTAAGCCCAGGGGTGAACTATGGCTACACCTTC | CASSVSPGVNYGYTF
TRBD1 | TRBJ1-2 | TRBV7-6 | NA | TGTGCCAGCAGCCAAGCCACCAGGGGGTCTGCCTATGGCTACACCTTC | CASSQATRGSAYGYTF
NA | TRBJ1-1 | TRBV4-2 | NA | TGTGCCAGCAGCCAAGTAGGGGGAAACACTGAAGCTTTCTTT | CASSQVGGNTEAFF
NA | TRBJ2-1 | TRBV21-1 | NA | TGTGCCAGCAGCAACTTTAACACAAAGGGACAGGGGTACAATGAGCAGTTCTTC | CASSNFNTKGQGYNEQFF
NA | TRBJ1-5 | TRBV3-1/TRBV3-2 | NA | TGTGCCAGCAGCCACTCCCAGCAGGGGAATCAGCCCCAGCATTTT | CASSHSQQGNQPQHF
NA | TRBJ1-1 | TRBV15 | NA | TGTGCCACCAGCAGGACCCGGGGGAACACTGAAGCTTTCTTT | CATSRTRGNTEAFF
NA | TRBJ2-3 | TRBV2 | NA | TGTGCCAGCAGGCTGACAGGCTTCCCAGATACGCAGTATTTT | CASRLTGFPDTQYF
TRBD1 | TRBJ1-2 | TRBV7-9 | NA | TGTGCCAGCAGCCCGGGACAGGGCTATGGCTACACCTTC | CASSPGQGYGYTF
NA | TRBJ1-3 | TRBV30 | NA | TGTGCCTGGGGTGCACACTCTGGAAACACCATATATTTT | CAWGAHSGNTIYF
TRBD1 | TRBJ1-2 | TRBV6-5 | NA | TGTGCCAGCAGTTCTGACAGGGACGGGTTGTATGGCTACACCTTC | CASSSDRDGLYGYTF
NA | TRBJ1-5 | TRBV2 | NA | TGTGCCAGCAGTGAAAGCCCGCAAGGGAGGGGTCAGCCCCAGCATTTT | CASSESPQGRGQPQHF
NA | TRBJ2-1 | TRBV10-3 | NA | TGTGCCATCAGTACAGGGTTAGAATGGGTCTTC | CAISTGLEWVF
NA | TRBJ1-6 | TRBV11-2 | NA | TGTGCCAGCAGCTCCTGGACTGCCAAAGGGTCACCCCTCCACTTT | CASSSWTAKGSPLHF
TRBD1 | TRBJ2-7 | TRBV10-3 | NA | TGTGCCGCCTACGGAGGACAGGGGGTTAGGGGGTCCTACGAGCAGTACTTC | CAAYGGQGVRGSYEQYF
NA | TRBJ1-1 | TRBV9 | once | TGTGCCAGCAGCGCTACCCCTAGCACTGAAGCTTTCTTT | CASSATPSTEAFF
TRBD2 | TRBJ2-3 | TRBV5-1 | NA | TGCGCCAGCAGCTTGGGCCTAGCGGGGCCCACAACAGATACGCAGTATTTT | CASSLGLAGPTTDTQYF
TRBD1 | TRBJ2-1 | TRBV7-6 | NA | TGTGCCAGCAGCCAAGGGACAGGGAGCGATGAGCAGTTCTTC | CASSQGTGSDEQFF
NA | TRBJ2-7 | TRBV5-1 | once | TGCGCCAGCAGCTTGTTGGGGCAGACATGGAAGGAGCAGTACTTC | CASSLLGQTWKEQYF
TRBD1 | TRBJ1-4 | TRBV10-3 | NA | TGTGCCATCAGTGATAGGGGGCTAACAACTAATGAAAAACTGTTTTTT | CAISDRGLTTNEKLFF
TRBD1 | TRBJ2-5 | TRBV7-3 | NA | TGTGCCAGCAGCCCGGACAGGGGGGCGACCCAGTACTTC | CASSPDRGATQYF
NA | TRBJ2-3 | TRBV29-1 | NA | TGCAGCGTTGAAGATCCCGCAGGGCAAGATACGCAGTATTTT | CSVEDPAGQDTQYF
TRBD2 | TRBJ2-7 | TRBV5-1 | once | TGCGCCAGCAGCCCTGGACTAGCTACCTACGAGCAGTACTTC | CASSPGLATYEQYF
NA | TRBJ1-1 | TRBV9 | NA | TGTGCCAGCAGCGTAGACCCGGACAGAGAAGCTTTCTTT | CASSVDPDREAFF
TRBD1 | TRBJ1-4 | TRBV5-8 | NA | TGTGCCAGCAGCACGCTTCAGGGGGCCGATGAAAAACTGTTTTTT | CASSTLQGADEKLFF
NA | TRBJ1-5 | TRBV20-1 | NA | TGCAGTGCTAGTGTCGCCGGGAATCAGCCCCAGCATTTT | CSASVAGNQPQHF
TRBD1 | TRBJ1-6 | TRBV2 | NA | TGTGCCAGCAGTGAATCGGACAGGAGAAATTCACCCCTCCACTTT | CASSESDRRNSPLHF
NA | TRBJ2-7 | TRBV6-6 | NA | TGTGCCAGCAGTTACTCGACCGGGTATGTTGACGAGCAGTACTTC | CASSYSTGYVDEQYF
NA | TRBJ2-5 | TRBV4-1 | NA | TGCGCCAGCAGCCAATATCGGGGGCAAGAGACCCAGTACTTC | CASSQYRGQETQYF
NA | TRBJ1-6 | TRBV4-2 | NA | TGTGCCAGCAGCCAAGACGGAGGGGAAAATTCACCCCTCCACTTT | CASSQDGGENSPLHF
TRBD1 | TRBJ1-1 | TRBV27 | few | TGTGCCAGCAGTTTACGACAGGGGTTTACTGAAGCTTTCTTT | CASSLRQGFTEAFF
NA | TRBJ1-5 | TRBV5-1 | NA | TGCGCCAGCAGCCCATCCCAGGGGAGTCAGCCCCAGCATTTT | CASSPSQGSQPQHF
TRBD1 | TRBJ1-1 | TRBV6-5 | NA | TGTGCCAGCAGTTACCCGGGACAGAGTAATGAAGCTTTCTTT | CASSYPGQSNEAFF
TRBD2 | TRBJ2-3 | TRBV6-5 | NA | TGTGCCAGCAGTTACAAACCCCTAGCGGGCACAGATACGCAGTATTTT | CASSYKPLAGTDTQYF
TRBD1 | TRBJ2-7 | TRBV7-2 | NA | TGTGCCAGCAGCTTAGATAGGACAGGGGGCGAGCAGTACTTC | CASSLDRTGGEQYF
TRBD1 | TRBJ1-6 | TRBV7-2 | NA | TGTGCCAGCAGCTTGGACTGGACAGGGGCAAATTCACCCCTCCACTTT | CASSLDWTGANSPLHF
NA | TRBJ1-5 | TRBV7-2 | NA | TGTGCCAGCAGCGAACAGGATAGCAATCAGCCCCAGCATTTT | CASSEQDSNQPQHF
TRBD1 | TRBJ2-5 | TRBV10-3 | NA | TGTGCCATCAGTGGGACGGGACAGGGTGAGACCCAGTACTTC | CAISGTGQGETQYF
NA | TRBJ1-6 | TRBV6-1 | once | TGTGCCAGCAGTGTAATCGGGACACCAGATAATTCACCCCTCCACTTT | CASSVIGTPDNSPLHF
TRBD1 | TRBJ2-7 | TRBV10-3 | NA | TGTGCCATCAGTGACTGGACAGGGAGATCCTACGAGCAGTACTTC | CAISDWTGRSYEQYF
TRBD1 | TRBJ2-7 | TRBV6-6 | once | TGTGCCAGCAGACCCAGGACAGGGAAAAGCTACGAGCAGTACTTC | CASRPRTGKSYEQYF
NA | TRBJ2-2 | TRBV6-4 | few | TGTGCCAGCAGTTCCCAGGGGCCCTCGGGCACCGGGGAGCTGTTTTTT | CASSSQGPSGTGELFF
NA | TRBJ1-6 | TRBV27 | NA | TGTGCCAGCAGCAAAATCCACACAGGGAATTCACCCCTCCACTTT | CASSKIHTGNSPLHF
TRBD1 | TRBJ1-4 | TRBV7-6 | NA | TGTGCCAGCAGCAAAAGACAGGGGGGTGGTAATGAAAAACTGTTTTTT | CASSKRQGGGNEKLFF